This T cell receptor beta chain stems from a study of blood T cell repertoires in COVID-19. Across the whole study: PBMCs, B-cell-depleted T cells, or T cells were the source of the cDNA or gDNA that made up the material.

V was pared by 11 bases and J by 5 bases, with 9 bases of the junction left unmatched. In germline, CDR1 is MDHEN, CDR2 SYDVKM. This CDR3 region has 13 residues. Assignments of participants to cohorts depended upon their own reported clinical history. Assay used: immunoSEQ multiplex PCR; TCRdb lists only in-frame clones, some missing. This table holds roughly 250,000 clones, roughly nine tenths found once. The chain combines TRBV28 with TRBJ1-2, with 9 bases identical to TRBD1. The receptor comes from a human donor in a cohort exposed to, infected with or recovered from COVID-19 (not recorded which). The donor label of this sample is uncertain. Sequenced material: PBMCs or T cells enriched from blood (not recorded which). CDR3 residues: CAANRGLGYGYTF. The CDR3 nucleotides are TGTGCCGCCAACAGGGGGCTTGGGTATGGCTACACCTTC.